This TCR beta chain was profiled in a study of beta chain features in type 1 diabetes. Sequencing targeted expressed TCRB transcripts, as all isolated RNA had been reverse transcribed. Generated by immunoSEQ multiplex PCR, the TCRdb table keeps only in-frame clones and is missing some. This table has approximately 300,000 clones, roughly 9.6% appearing once. Germline CDR1 SGHNT, CDR2 YYREEE (reference sequence). V shed 4 bases and J 6 bases; nucleotides not matched to a gene: 13. The CDR3 consists of 15 residues. CD4+ naive, central memory, regulatory and stem cell-like memory subsets were isolated by sorting on CD45RO/CCR7/CD25/CD127/CD95/CD27. This clone has a handful of counts.

This receptor was obtained from a woman aged 25 to 39 in good health. Material: naive CD4+ T cells from blood. The rearrangement uses TRBV5-4 and TRBJ2-7, with TRBD2 identical over 7 bases. For the CDR3, the DNA is TGTGCCAGCAGCCCCCCAGGCGGGAGCTCGTTCGAGCAGTACTTC. As protein: CASSPPGGSSFEQYF.